What follows are 13 T cell receptor beta chains derived from one specimen sequenced in a study of T-cell reconstitution after alpha-beta-depleted transplantation in children. Molecular barcoding with unique molecular identifiers was used for the TCRbeta library. TCRdb processed the PCR reads anew with MiXCR; each CDR3 protein has one entry. Of approximately 980,000 distinct CDR3 sequences detected, about 29% appear once; the ten largest clones hold more than 25%. The sequenced sample was PBMCs, mostly from graft donor cells, obtained 360 days after TCRalphabeta/CD19-depleted stem cell transplant. These receptors were taken from a boy under three years old who had a stem cell transplant for SCID, so the T cells may come from the graft donor.

V gene TRBV6-1 combines with J gene TRBJ1-1; TRBD1 is a possible D gene (5 bases). In germline, CDR1 is MNHNS, CDR2 SASEGT. Trimming stripped 7 bases from V and 0 bases from J, with 12 bases between. The CDR3 sequence is 14 residues long. The CDR3: CASKPGAVNTEAFF. The CDR3 DNA sequence: TGTGCCAGCAAGCCTGGGGCGGTGAACACTGAAGCTTTCTTT.

The genes are TRBV12-3 or TRBV12-4 and TRBJ2-5, with D possibly being TRBD1 (6 bases). The germline V and J ends were trimmed by 6 bases and 5 bases, with 13 bases remaining between them. CDR3 length: 13 amino acids. CDR3 bases: TGTGCCAGCAGCATACAGGGAAGGGAGACCCAGTACTTC. Its translation: CASSIQGRETQYF.

The chain carries TRBV11-1 and TRBJ1-3; D is possibly TRBD1 (5 bases). Per the germline V gene, CDR1 is SGHAT and CDR2 is FQDESV (reference sequence). Trimming left V 6 bases short and J 1 base short, with 25 bases between. This CDR3 is built from 19 residues. The CDR3 here is CASSLAVSRDGSSGNTIYF. Written as DNA, the CDR3 is TGTGCCAGCAGTCTGGCCGTCTCCCGGGACGGCAGTTCTGGAAACACCATATATTTT. Filled out from reference TRBV11-1 and TRBJ1-3, the complete variable domain reads EAEVAQSPRYKITEKSQAVAFWCDPISGHATLYWYRQILGQGPELLVQFQDESVVDDSQLPKDRFSAERLKGVDSTLKIQPAELGDSAMYLCASSLAVSRDGSSGNTIYFGEGSWLTVV.

The J gene is TRBJ2-3, the V gene TRBV12-3 or TRBV12-4; the D call may be TRBD1 or TRBD2 (5 bases each). Trimming left V 5 bases short and J 5 bases short, with 17 bases between. The CDR3 is 15 residues long. CDR3 coding DNA: TGTGCCAGCAGTCCCCAGGCCGGGGCGTTAGATACGCAGTATTTT. Translation: CASSPQAGALDTQYF.

The sample holds a few counts of this clonotype. The J gene is TRBJ2-5, the V gene TRBV11-2, with TRBD2 as a possible D gene (6 bases). The germline gives CDR1 SGHAT, CDR2 FQNNGV. The V end lost 5 bases, the J end lost 1 base, and 11 bases lay between the germline ends. The length of the CDR3 is 14 residues. The CDR3 loop reads CASSKGLIQETQYF. The CDR3 nucleotides are TGTGCCAGCAGCAAGGGACTGATCCAAGAGACCCAGTACTTC.

This clonotype has only a few counts. The chain uses TRBV15 and TRBJ2-7; 9 bases are shared with TRBD1. Losses at the gene ends were 1 base for V and 0 bases for J; bases not matched to a gene: 7. The germline gives CDR1 LNHNV, CDR2 YYDKDF (reference sequence). CDR3 size: 17 residues. CDR3 bases: TGTGCCACCAGCAGAGTTGGGACAGGGCGTCTCTCCTACGAGCAGTACTTC. It encodes CATSRVGTGRLSYEQYF.

The chain is built from TRBV7-1 and TRBJ1-2; tentatively, D is TRBD1 (6 bases). TRBV7-1 is annotated as an ORF whose role is uncertain. The length of the CDR3 is 18 residues. V dropped 3 bases and J dropped 4 bases, with 24 bases sitting between them. The CDR3 sequence is CASSSQQHRAQLSYGYTF. In DNA form, the CDR3 reads TGTGCCAGCAGCTCCCAACAGCACAGGGCCCAACTATCCTATGGCTACACCTTC.

This clonotype was seen a few times. In DNA, the CDR3 is TGTGCCACTAGGGGGCCTGGGCGGACTGAAGCTTTCTTT. Its protein is CATRGPGRTEAFF. V usage is TRBV6-6 and J usage is TRBJ1-1, with TRBD1 matching over 7 bases. Germline trimming cut 10 bases from V and 5 bases from J; bases unmatched to any gene: 10. The V gene's germline CDR1 is MNHNY and CDR2 SVGAGI (reference sequence). The CDR3 extends over 13 amino acids.

The V and J genes are TRBV15 and TRBJ2-4; D is tentatively TRBD1 or TRBD2 (5 bases each). V was shortened by 4 bases and J by 0 bases, with 10 bases between the two germline ends. CDR3 length: 15 amino acids. Germline CDR1 LNHNV, CDR2 YYDKDF (reference sequence). CDR3 amino acids: CATSNTGTAKNIQYF. The CDR3 DNA sequence: TGTGCCACCAGCAATACCGGGACAGCCAAAAACATTCAGTACTTC. Combining the CDR3 with reference TRBV15 and TRBJ2-4 gives the whole variable domain DAMVIQNPRYQVTQFGKPVTLSCSQTLNHNVMYWYQQKSSQAPKLLFHYYDKDFNNEADTPDNFQSRRPNTSFCFLDIRSPGLGDTAMYLCATSNTGTAKNIQYFGAGTRLSVL.

This clonotype was observed once. The chain uses TRBV12-3 or TRBV12-4 and TRBJ1-5, with D tentatively TRBD1 (6 bases). CDR3 length: 14 amino acids. The ends were cut back, 8 bases at V and 0 bases at J, with 11 bases in the middle. The CDR3 coding sequence is TGTGCCAGCTCGGCAGGGGATAGCAATCAGCCCCAGCATTTT. This sequence encodes CASSAGDSNQPQHF.

The chain carries TRBV27 and TRBJ2-2; TRBD2 aligns across 7 bases. This CDR3 spans 17 amino acids. CDR1 MNHEY and CDR2 SMNVEV come from the germline V gene (reference sequence). With V trimmed by 7 bases and J by 0 bases, 11 bases remained unmatched. The CDR3 coding sequence is TGTGCCAGCACCCTCCGGGGGGTAGCCGCGAACACCGGGGAGCTGTTTTTT. Residues: CASTLRGVAANTGELFF.

The chain recombines TRBV7-9 with TRBJ1-1; D might be TRBD1 (6 bases). The V gene's germline CDR1 is SEHNR and CDR2 FQNEAQ (reference sequence). This CDR3 has 15 amino acids. Trimming stripped 5 bases from V and 1 base from J, with 14 bases between. Here the CDR3 DNA reads TGTGCCAGCAGCGGCGAGGGGGGCGCGAACACTGAAGCTTTCTTT. Translated, it gives CASSGEGGANTEAFF.

This chain joins TRBV18 and TRBJ1-3, with D perhaps TRBD1 (5 bases). This CDR3 is built from 15 residues. The germline V and J ends were trimmed by 5 bases and 0 bases, with 11 bases remaining between them. From germline, CDR1 is KGHSH and CDR2 LQKENI. This chain's CDR3 is CASSSTGVSGNTIYF. Here the CDR3 DNA reads TGTGCCAGCTCATCAACGGGGGTCTCTGGAAACACCATATATTTT.